The clone carrying this TCR beta chain occurred many times. A junction boundary mismatches the germline segment, possibly from a read error. The sample originates from a study of T cell repertoires in cytomegalovirus infection. Study overall: Through public TCR beta signatures, both CMV infection and matching HLA type were indicated.

TCRdb independently ran MiXCR on the reads; one entry per CDR3 protein. The sample contains approximately 550,000 distinct CDR3 sequences, approximately 17% of which appear only once. The sample taken for sequencing was CD8+ T cells from PBMCs. The source is a human donor in good health (CMV status not recorded). Some clones in this sample may be carry-over from other donors' samples.

The CDR3 coding sequence is TGTGCCAGCACCTTGGGTTGGACGTTATACAATGAGCAGTTCTTC. This codes for CASTLGWTLYNEQFF. This chain links TRBV5-5 with TRBJ2-1; D is undetermined. The CDR3 spans 15 residues. From germline, CDR1 is SGHKS and CDR2 YYEKEE (reference sequence).